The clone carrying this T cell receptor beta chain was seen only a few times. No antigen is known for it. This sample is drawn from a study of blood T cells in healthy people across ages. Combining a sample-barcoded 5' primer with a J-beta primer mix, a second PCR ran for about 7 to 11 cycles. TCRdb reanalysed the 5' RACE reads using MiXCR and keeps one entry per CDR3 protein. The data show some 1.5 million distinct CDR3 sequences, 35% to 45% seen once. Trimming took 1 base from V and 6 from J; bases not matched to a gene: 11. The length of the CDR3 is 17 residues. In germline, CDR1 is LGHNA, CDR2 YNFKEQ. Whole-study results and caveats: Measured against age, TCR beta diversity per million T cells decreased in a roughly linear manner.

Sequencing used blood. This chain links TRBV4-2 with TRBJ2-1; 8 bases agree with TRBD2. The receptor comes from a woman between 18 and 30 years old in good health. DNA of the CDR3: TGTGCCAGCAGCCAAGCGGTGGCACTAGCGGAACCCAATGAGCAGTTCTTC. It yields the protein CASSQAVALAEPNEQFF.